Shown below are 15 T cell receptor beta chains from a single sample sequenced in a study of Tregs in tolerant kidney transplant recipients. Mixed chimerism was transient after nonmyeloablative marrow transplants from related graft donors. Generated by immunoSEQ multiplex PCR, the TCRdb table keeps only in-frame clones and is missing some. This table lists about 31,000 clones. The starting material was CD4+ T cells from blood (PBMCs), obtained 24 months after the transplant. These receptors were taken from a human patient who received a combined kidney and bone marrow transplant. These T cells may partly come from the graft donor.

CDR3 DNA (partial): TGCACCGGGGGCGAGTCTAGCGGGTTCAATGAG. This sequence encodes CTGGESSGFNE. The entire CDR3 reads CTGGESSGFNEQFF. V gene TRBV20-1 combines with J gene TRBJ2-1, with 8 bases lining up with TRBD2. The read terminates 3 residues before the CDR3 end, so the remaining end is supplied by the germline J gene. The germline gives CDR1 DFQATT, CDR2 SNEGSKA (reference sequence). The CDR3 is 14 amino acids.

CDR3 protein: CAWSVGRAIYEQYF. The DNA read from the CDR3 is TGTGCCTGGAGTGTAGGCAGGGCCATCTACGAG. The V gene is TRBV30, the J gene TRBJ2-7; perhaps TRBD1 as D (5 bases). Read data end 3 residues before the CDR3 end; the end is taken from the germline J gene. Germline values: CDR1 GTSNPN, CDR2 SVGIG (reference sequence). Trimming cost V 0 bases and J 3 bases, with 12 bases left between them. CDR3 length: 14 amino acids.

Concerning this clone: The CDR3 end lies 3 residues beyond the end of the read and is filled in from the germline J gene. The chain uses TRBV30 and TRBJ2-6; D is unresolved. CDR1 is GTSNPN, CDR2 SVGIG, per germline (reference sequence). The CDR3 contains 13 residues. V was cut by 0 bases and J by 3 bases, with 3 bases left in between. CDR3 sequence reads: CAWSVGGANVLTF. The CDR3 bases that were read are TGTGCCTGGAGTGTAGGTGGGGCCAACGTC.

A word on this clone: The read stops 3 residues short of the end of the CDR3; the missing end is completed from the germline J gene. The rearrangement links TRBV11-2 to TRBJ2-7, with D possibly matching TRBD2 (6 bases). Trimming left V 5 bases short and J 0 bases short, with 14 bases between. The V gene's germline CDR1 is SGHAT and CDR2 FQNNGV. The CDR3 has 15 residues. CDR3 DNA (partial): TGTGCCAGCAGCCAGACTAGGTGGTACTCCTACGAG. Translating it yields CASSQTRWYSYE. The full CDR3 is CASSQTRWYSYEQYF.

Regarding this clone: The missing CDR3 end, 3 residues past where the read stops, is filled in from the germline J gene. The genes are TRBV19 and TRBJ1-3, with D hard to call. V lost 5 bases, J lost 4 bases, and 18 bases lay in between. Looked up from germline, CDR1 is LNHDA and CDR2 is SQIVND (reference sequence). This CDR3 contains 16 residues. Partial CDR3 DNA: TGTGCCAGTAGTTCAACCTCGGTCCACCTCGGAAACACC. Translation gives CASSSTSVHLGNT. The full CDR3 protein reads CASSSTSVHLGNTIYF.

To note about this clone: Germline and junction disagree at one end, which may indicate a read error. The sequence runs out 3 residues before the end of the CDR3; the remainder is reconstructed from the germline J gene. The V call is TRBV7-3, the J call TRBJ1-1; D gene ambiguous. Germline CDR1 is SGHTA and CDR2 is FQGTGA. CDR3 length equals 13 residues. The CDR3 DNA, read in part, is TGTGCCAGCAGCTTATCCCCGAACTCTGAA. It encodes CASSLSPNSE. The full CDR3 protein reads CASSLSPNSEAFF.

Worth noting for this clone: With the read ending 3 residues before the CDR3 end, the germline J gene is used to fill in that end. The chain carries TRBV20-1 and TRBJ2-5; 8 bases fit TRBD1. The CDR3 consists of 13 residues. Losses at the gene ends were 5 bases for V and 4 bases for J; bases not matched to a gene: 6. The V gene's germline CDR1 is DFQATT and CDR2 SNEGSKA (reference sequence). The covered CDR3 bases are TGCAGTGCTGGATGGACAGGGTCAGAGACC. Translating it yields CSAGWTGSET. The entire CDR3 is CSAGWTGSETQYF.

Remarks on this clone: The CDR3 end lies 3 residues beyond the end of the read and is filled in from the germline J gene. The chain combines TRBV6-2 or TRBV6-3 with TRBJ2-1; TRBD2 agrees at 11 bases. V was pared by 5 bases and J by 7 bases, with 7 bases of the junction left unmatched. The CDR3 has 15 amino acids. The germline CDR1 and CDR2 sequences are MNHEY and SVGEGT. CDR3 bases read: TGTGCCAGCAGTAAACTAGCGGGAGAAGGGAATGAG. Its translation: CASSKLAGEGNE. The full CDR3 is CASSKLAGEGNEQFF.

As to this clone: The read terminates 3 residues ahead of where the CDR3 ends, so the germline J gene completes it. The chain has TRBV20-1 and TRBJ2-7; 8 nucleotides line up with TRBD1. The CDR3 is made up of 16 amino acids. V lost 0 bases to trimming and J lost 6 bases; unmatched junction nucleotides: 13. Germline assignment: CDR1 DFQATT and CDR2 SNEGSKA (reference sequence). The DNA read from the CDR3 is TGCAGTGCTAGAGATGTCGGACAGGGCCACCTCGGCGAG. This codes for CSARDVGQGHLGE. The entire CDR3 reads CSARDVGQGHLGEQYF.

About this clone itself: Coverage ceases 3 residues before the CDR3 finishes, and the germline J gene fills in the end. The chain employs TRBV7-2 and TRBJ1-5, with D uncertain. Germline lookup yields CDR1 SGHTA and CDR2 FQGNSA. The V end was cut by 3 bases, the J end by 9 bases, with 18 bases between. The CDR3 has 15 amino acids. CDR3 DNA (partial): TGTGCCAGCAGCTTCGAGACTAGCGCGAATGGGCCC. Protein: CASSFETSANGP. The full CDR3 protein reads CASSFETSANGPQHF.

The sequenced part of the CDR3 DNA is TGTGCCAGCAGCTTAACACTGGAGACAAAAAACATT. Protein: CASSLTLETKNI. The whole CDR3 is CASSLTLETKNIQYF. The chain carries TRBV5-6 and TRBJ2-4; no clear D. The read falls 3 residues short of the CDR3 end, and the missing part is taken from the germline J gene. The CDR3 is made up of 15 amino acids. Germline V gene data show CDR1 as SGHDT and CDR2 as YYEEEE. V lost 2 bases and J 4 bases, leaving 13 bases between the germline ends.

CDR3 DNA, as far as it was read: TGCGCCACCCGGGGACAGGCGAACACTGAA. It translates to CATRGQANTE. The entire CDR3 protein reads CATRGQANTEAFF. J is TRBJ1-1 and V is TRBV5-1, with 8 bases lining up with TRBD1. The read terminates 3 residues before the CDR3 end, so the remaining end is supplied by the germline J gene. V was pared by 9 bases and J by 1 base, with 5 bases of the junction left unmatched. The CDR3 runs to 13 residues. The germline CDR1 and CDR2 sequences are SGHRS and YFSETQ.

As for this clone: The read comes to an end 3 residues before the CDR3 does, leaving the germline J gene to fill in the end. The rearrangement joins TRBV18 to TRBJ2-3; D perhaps matches TRBD1 (7 bases). The CDR3 covers 15 residues. Trimming cost V 3 bases and J 0 bases, with 10 bases left between them. Germline CDR1 and CDR2: KGHSH and LQKENI. The CDR3 here is CASSPQGGSTDTQYF. The part of the CDR3 DNA that was read is TGTGCCAGCTCACCCCAGGGGGGAAGCACAGATACG.

Comment on this clone: Coverage ceases 3 residues before the CDR3 finishes, and the germline J gene fills in the end. This sequence joins TRBV10-3 and TRBJ1-5; D possibly corresponds to TRBD1 (6 bases). V shed 7 bases and J shed 4 bases, with 11 bases lying between them. Germline-derived CDR1 and CDR2 are ENHRY and SYGVKD. This CDR3 spans 13 amino acids. The CDR3 spells CAIKGEGNQPQHF. Partial CDR3 DNA: TGTGCCATCAAGGGGGAGGGAAATCAGCCC.

With regard to this clone: The read stops 3 residues short of the end of the CDR3; the missing end is completed from the germline J gene. This chain connects TRBV20-1 to TRBJ2-5, with 7 positions matching TRBD1. CDR3 size: 15 residues. Unmatched junction bases numbered 8, after V lost 0 bases and J lost 4 bases. CDR1 is DFQATT and CDR2 is SNEGSKA in the germline V gene (reference sequence). The CDR3 DNA, read in part, is TGCAGTGCTAGAGAGTGGACAGGAACTGGAGAGACC. Protein: CSAREWTGTGET. In full, the CDR3 reads CSAREWTGTGETQYF.